A selection of T cell receptor beta chains follows, all from one sample in a study of blood T cell repertoires in COVID-19. Some clones are missing from TCRdb's copy, which holds only in-frame ones; the method was immunoSEQ multiplex PCR. The data hold about 200,000 clones, with about 91% observed a single time. The material sequenced was PBMCs or T cells enriched from blood (not recorded which). Receptor source: a woman aged 40 to 50 with acute COVID-19. Both conserved end residues are part of each CDR3. The order of the fields is J gene, V gene, clone size, D gene, CDR3 DNA, CDR3 protein. A D gene is named only where the DNA matches it firmly. The listing skips clone size in some rows; elsewhere it reads once, few, many or a size class.

>TRBJ2-3|TRBV12-5|NA|TRBD2
TGTGCTAGTGGTATCAGCGGGGGGGCAGATACGCAGTATTTT
CASGISGGADTQYF
>TRBJ2-2|TRBV12-5|once|TRBD1
TGTGCTAGTGGTTTGGGACCTGCAGGGACAGGGCAACCCGGGGAGCTGTTTTTT
CASGLGPAGTGQPGELFF
>TRBJ1-2|TRBV5-4|NA|TRBD1
TGTGCCAGCAGCCAGTCGGGACAGGGCTCCTATGGCTACACCTTC
CASSQSGQGSYGYTF
>TRBJ2-3|TRBV3-1/TRBV3-2|NA|TRBD1
TGTGCCAGCAACCATCAGGGGGCGTTGGATACGCAGTATTTT
CASNHQGALDTQYF
>TRBJ1-4|TRBV7-9|NA|TRBD1
TGTGCCAGCAGCCATTCCGGGACAGGGGGCGAAAAACTGTTTTTT
CASSHSGTGGEKLFF
>TRBJ2-1|TRBV3-1/TRBV3-2|NA|TRBD2
TGTGCCAGCAGGCGGAGCGGGAAATCCTACAATGAGCAGTTCTTC
CASRRSGKSYNEQFF
>TRBJ2-7|TRBV18|NA|NA
TGTGCCAGCTCACCACAACAGGGCCGCTCCTACGAGCAGTACTTC
CASSPQQGRSYEQYF
>TRBJ1-4|TRBV10-3|NA|TRBD1
TGTGCCATCCGACAGGGCGTCGATGAAAAACTGTTTTTT
CAIRQGVDEKLFF
>TRBJ2-1|TRBV19|once|TRBD2
TGTGCCAGTAGTATTGGCGGGAGGCTCAATGAGCAGTTCTTC
CASSIGGRLNEQFF
>TRBJ2-1|TRBV12-3/TRBV12-4|NA|NA
TGTGCCAGCAGCAATATCCTAAATGAGCAGTTCTTC
CASSNILNEQFF
>TRBJ1-5|TRBV19|NA|NA
TGTGCCAGTAAAACAGGGTATCAGCCCCAGCATTTT
CASKTGYQPQHF
>TRBJ1-1|TRBV2|NA|TRBD1
TGTGCCAGCAGTGAAGGACAGGACAGGGGTGACACTGAAGCTTTCTTT
CASSEGQDRGDTEAFF
>TRBJ1-1|TRBV18|NA|TRBD1
TGTGCCAGCTCCGGACAGGGGGGGAACACTGAAGCTTTCTTT
CASSGQGGNTEAFF
>TRBJ2-5|TRBV7-9|NA|NA
TGTGCCAGCAGCTTCATCCAGCAAGAGACCCAGTACTTC
CASSFIQQETQYF
>TRBJ2-3|TRBV12-3/TRBV12-4|NA|NA
TGTGCCAGCGGGGCCACAGATACGCAGTATTTT
CASGATDTQYF
>TRBJ2-5|TRBV24-1|NA|NA
TGTGCCACCAGTGCGGCGGCATGGCAAGAGACCCAGTACTTC
CATSAAAWQETQYF
>TRBJ1-2|TRBV7-9|few|TRBD1
TGTGCCAGCAGCCGGGACAGTTATACCTATGGCTACACCTTC
CASSRDSYTYGYTF
>TRBJ2-2|TRBV7-3|NA|TRBD2
TGTGCCAGCAGCTTAAGTGGTGGCGGGAGGGAATCCGGGGAGCTGTTTTTT
CASSLSGGGRESGELFF
>TRBJ2-1|TRBV12-5|NA|TRBD1
TGTGCTAGTGGCTTCTTACCGGGACAGAGCAGGGAGCAGTTCTTC
CASGFLPGQSREQFF
>TRBJ2-7|TRBV3-1/TRBV3-2|NA|NA
TGTGCCAGCAGCCAAGGTTGGGGCGGGAACCCACCCCCACGGCGGTACTTC
CASSQGWGGNPPPRRYF
>TRBJ2-2|TRBV6-1|few|NA
TGTGCCAGCAGTGAAATGTCCGGGACATCTCAACTCGGGGAGCTGTTTTTT
CASSEMSGTSQLGELFF
>TRBJ2-1|TRBV18|NA|TRBD2
TGTGCCAGCTCACCAAGGATGGCGGGAGGGAATAATGAGCAGTTCTTC
CASSPRMAGGNNEQFF
>TRBJ1-5|TRBV19|once|NA
TGTGCCAGTAAGAGTCGGGGAGGTGGCGACAATCAGCCCCAGCATTTT
CASKSRGGGDNQPQHF
>TRBJ2-3|TRBV5-1|NA|TRBD2
TGCGCCAGCAGCTTGGAACTAGCGGGAGGGGGAGATACGCAGTATTTT
CASSLELAGGGDTQYF
>TRBJ2-3|TRBV5-1|NA|NA
TGCGCCAGCAGCTATCGAGGCCTGTTGGGGCGCACAGATACGCAGTATTTT
CASSYRGLLGRTDTQYF
>TRBJ2-1|TRBV7-2|NA|TRBD2
TGTGCCAGCAGCTTAGTGTACAGCGGGAGGGCAAATGAGCAGTTCTTC
CASSLVYSGRANEQFF
>TRBJ1-5|TRBV15|once|NA
TGTGCCACCAGCAGAGGACAGGCTAGCAATCAGCCCCAGCATTTT
CATSRGQASNQPQHF
>TRBJ1-2|TRBV4-3|NA|TRBD1
TGCGCCAGCAGCCAAGATACAGGGGGGCACTATGGCTACACCTTC
CASSQDTGGHYGYTF
>TRBJ1-1|TRBV9|NA|NA
TGTGCCAGCAGCCCGGGGGGTCACCCCGGCACTGAAGCTTTCTTT
CASSPGGHPGTEAFF
>TRBJ1-2|TRBV2|once|NA
TGTGCCAGCAGTATCGCACAGTCTATGGGCTACACCTTC
CASSIAQSMGYTF
>TRBJ2-1|TRBV9|NA|TRBD2
TGTGCCAGCAGCGTGGGTAGCGGGAATTCCTACAATGAGCAGTTCTTC
CASSVGSGNSYNEQFF
>TRBJ1-1|TRBV11-3|NA|TRBD1
TGTGCCAGCAGCGCCGCCGGGACAGGGGACACTGAAGCTTTCTTT
CASSAAGTGDTEAFF
>TRBJ2-3|TRBV30|NA|NA
TGTGCCTGGGCACCGGGACTCACAGATACGCAGTATTTT
CAWAPGLTDTQYF
>TRBJ2-1|TRBV29-1|NA|NA
TGCAGCGTTGGGTACAAATCCTACAATGAGCAGTTCTTC
CSVGYKSYNEQFF
>TRBJ2-5|TRBV6-1|once|TRBD2
TGTGCCAGCAGTGAAGCGTTTTCTAGCGGGGGGGCCGGGGAGACCCAGTACTTC
CASSEAFSSGGAGETQYF
>TRBJ2-3|TRBV7-3|NA|TRBD2
TGTGCCAGCAGCTTTAGCGGGGGAGAATCAGATACGCAGTATTTT
CASSFSGGESDTQYF
>TRBJ2-3|TRBV5-1|NA|TRBD1
TGCGCCAGCAGGACAACAGGGGGCGTTGGCACAGATACGCAGTATTTT
CASRTTGGVGTDTQYF
>TRBJ2-3|TRBV11-3|NA|TRBD2
TGTGCCAGCGGCGCCGGGACTAAAAGCACAGATACGCAGTATTTT
CASGAGTKSTDTQYF
>TRBJ1-6|TRBV27|NA|TRBD1
TGTGCCAGCAGTCGCCCAGGGGGTATATCCCTCCACTTT
CASSRPGGISLHF
>TRBJ1-4|TRBV4-1|NA|NA
TGCGCCAGCAGCCAGACGGGACAAGGTAGTGAAAAACTGTTTTTT
CASSQTGQGSEKLFF
>TRBJ2-2|TRBV5-1|NA|TRBD2
TGCGCCAGCAGCTTAGGGACTAGCCTGAACACCGGGGAGCTGTTTTTT
CASSLGTSLNTGELFF
>TRBJ1-1|TRBV6-1|NA|NA
TGTGCCAGCAGTGAACGAAAGCGGAGACAGAACACTGAAGCTTTCTTT
CASSERKRRQNTEAFF
>TRBJ2-4|TRBV10-1|NA|TRBD1
TGCGCCAGCAGTGAGTCGCGGACAGGGGAAAACATTCAGTACTTC
CASSESRTGENIQYF
>TRBJ1-1|TRBV7-2|NA|NA
TGTGCCAGCAGCTTATTACCCCGGGTGAACACTGAAGCTTTCTTT
CASSLLPRVNTEAFF
>TRBJ2-2|TRBV7-8|NA|TRBD2
TGTGCCAGCAGCCCCAGAGGACGACTAGCGGGGGGGACCGGGGAGCTGTTTTTT
CASSPRGRLAGGTGELFF
>TRBJ2-7|TRBV5-1|NA|NA
TGCGCCAGCAGCTTGGGAAGGGGCCAGGGAGGCGAGCAGTACTTC
CASSLGRGQGGEQYF
>TRBJ1-2|TRBV4-2|NA|NA
TGTGCCAGCAGCCAAGAAGAGGGGGGGGCAGGCTATGGCTACACCTTC
CASSQEEGGAGYGYTF
>TRBJ2-1|TRBV23-1|NA|TRBD1
TGCGCCAGCAGTCACCCCGGGACAGGGGGCCGAATCTACAATGAGCAGTTCTTC
CASSHPGTGGRIYNEQFF
>TRBJ1-2|TRBV4-1|NA|TRBD1
TGCGCCAGCAGCCAAGCGACAGGGGTTAACTATGGCTACACCTTC
CASSQATGVNYGYTF
>TRBJ1-5|TRBV4-1|NA|NA
TGCGCCAGCAGCCAAGTTAAAGTGACAGGCGTCAATCAGCCCCAGCATTTT
CASSQVKVTGVNQPQHF